The 4 T cell receptor beta chains reported below all come from one sample, sequenced in a study of blood T cells in healthy people across ages. Next came a second PCR, run for about 7 to 12 cycles, which used a sample-barcoded 5' primer along with a J-beta primer mix. TCRdb re-derived calls from the 5' RACE reads in MiXCR, one entry per CDR3 protein. The sample contains about 800,000 distinct CDR3 sequences, over 45% of which appear only once. The sample comprised blood. The receptors here all came from a man under 40 in good health.

For the CDR3, the DNA is TGTGCCAGCAGAGTAAGGGACAGGGTATCCCAATTACACCAAGAGACCCAGTACTTC. It specifies CASRVRDRVSQLHQETQYF. The chain employs TRBV6-4 and TRBJ2-5, with TRBD1 identical over 9 bases. Germline-derived CDR1 and CDR2 are MRHNA and SNTAGT. V dropped 6 bases and J dropped 0; count of bases not matched to a gene: 17. The CDR3 runs 19 residues.

The chain employs TRBV5-1 and TRBJ2-1, with 8 bases fitting TRBD2. V trimming: 6 bases; J trimming: 8 bases; junction bases outside the gene matches: 10. The CDR3 covers 14 residues. Germline loops: CDR1 SGHRS, CDR2 YFSETQ. The CDR3 bases are TGCGCCAGCATGGGCGGGGGGTCGCTTGATGAGCAGTTCTTC. Translation: CASMGGGSLDEQFF.

The chain links TRBV15 to TRBJ2-1, with D possibly matching TRBD2 (7 bases). The V gene lost 5 bases and the J gene lost 7 bases, with 18 bases spanning the gap. CDR1 LNHNV and CDR2 YYDKDF come from the germline V gene (reference sequence). The CDR3 loop spans 15 amino acids. CDR3 region: CATSGWASGQNEQFF. For the CDR3, the DNA is TGTGCCACCAGCGGGTGGGCTAGCGGACAGAATGAGCAGTTCTTC.

The chain couples TRBV6-2 or TRBV6-3 to TRBJ2-1; 8 bases are a match to TRBD2. The germline CDR1 and CDR2 sequences are MNHEY and SVGEGT. This CDR3 region has 14 residues. V gave up 7 bases and J gave up 4 bases; unmatched junction bases: 6. In nucleotides, the CDR3 is TGTGCCAGCAATGCGGGAGGTCCTTACAATGAGCAGTTCTTC. This encodes CASNAGGPYNEQFF.